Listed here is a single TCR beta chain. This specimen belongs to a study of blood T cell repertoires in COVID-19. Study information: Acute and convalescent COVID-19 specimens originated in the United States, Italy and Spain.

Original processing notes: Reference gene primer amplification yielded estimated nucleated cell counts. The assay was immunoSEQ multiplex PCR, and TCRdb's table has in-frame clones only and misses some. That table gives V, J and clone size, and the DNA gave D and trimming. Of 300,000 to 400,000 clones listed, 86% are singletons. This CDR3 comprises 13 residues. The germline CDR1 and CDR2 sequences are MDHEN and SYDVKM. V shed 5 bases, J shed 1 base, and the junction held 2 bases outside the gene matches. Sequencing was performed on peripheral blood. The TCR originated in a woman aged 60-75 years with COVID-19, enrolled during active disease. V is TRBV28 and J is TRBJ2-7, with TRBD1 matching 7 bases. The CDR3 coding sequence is TGTGCCAGCAGTACGGGACAGTCCTACGAGCAGTACTTC. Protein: CASSTGQSYEQYF.